This T cell receptor (beta chain) was obtained from a study of cytomegalovirus exposure and HLA in healthy donors (dated by TCRdb to about 2017). For the study in its entirety: In an earlier analysis of fewer than 750 of the donors, 250 to 350 Gb of sequence data and about 110 million unique TCR beta sequences from about 179 million T cells were reported. To study patterns of TCR occurrence, a later analysis re-analyzed previously published TCR beta repertoires from 700 or so donors and added high-resolution HLA genotyping. Donor age, sex, ethnicity and CMV serostatus were compiled alongside the repertoire data. Roughly 300 gigabases of sequencing data and 91 million or so unique TCR sequences made up an early release that covered 500 to 650 HLA-typed donors. High-throughput TCR immunosequencing, statistical association of individual TCRs with disease status, and machine learning were combined to predict cytomegalovirus infection status. In the later analysis, no new phenotypic data were used to find candidate immune exposures; instead, reliance was placed on TCR beta sequences and their occurrence across donors. The study profiled the T cell repertoires of some 610 subjects by immunosequencing and related them to cytomegalovirus serostatus. Of the roughly 400 genotyped donors, 75% to 85% were placed in the genetic ancestry cluster associated with self-reported Caucasian donors. Every discovery cohort repertoire had been produced on one sequencing platform. The number of typed donors differed by locus: 629-630 for A, B, C, DRB1 and DQB1; 500 to 550 for DQA1; 606 for DPA1; and roughly 450 for DPB1. Class I and class II HLA loci were covered by the typing at four-digit resolution. The aim of the study was to test whether cataloging public T cell receptors could identify signatures of past pathogen exposure. Among some 410 genotyped donors of the cohort, an average of around 240,000 unique TCR beta nucleotide sequences were sequenced per donor, around 20% of them non-productive. In a later genetic analysis, genome-wide SNP genotypes for about 65% of the 666 donors were used, and that subset was treated as a discovery cohort. In addition to the first cohort of roughly 700 subjects, a separate validation cohort of 120 different subjects was used. Roughly five DR-DQ haplotypes were handled as single units for association and clustering, since linkage in the cohort was strong. To decide whether each TCR beta V gene segment behaved as functional or pseudogenic, an earlier analysis of some 580 of the donors relied on high-throughput TCR beta sequencing.

Study-wide findings and limitations: The classifier was reported to diagnose cytomegalovirus status with high specificity and sensitivity in both the original and validation cohorts. The 87-base-pair reads could not distinguish some IMGT-functional V segments, including TRBV6-2 and TRBV6-3, so those segments were excluded. In a later analysis, HLA-associated TCR beta chains were found to be more clonally expanded and to have lower generation probabilities than equally common non-associated chains. The study listed approximately 160 TCR beta chains as associated with cytomegalovirus. Because HLA typing was unavailable for some donors at each locus, only the typed subset was used in association tests. Compared with the approximately 670-donor mean, donors in an Asian-associated ancestry cluster had fewer N-insertions in productive TCRs, according to a later genetic analysis. In a later analysis, TCR association rates were found to vary across HLA loci, with the most associated TCRs seen for DRB1 alleles and the fewest for HLA-C alleles. Strong co-occurrence of HLA alleles, especially DR and DQ, made assigning TCR associations to individual alleles difficult. In an earlier analysis of approximately 600 of the donors, most TCR beta V segments were observed in productive rearrangements about 90% or about 30% of the time, broadly matching IMGT annotations. Some 15 rarely observed V segments, including chromosome 9 orphons, were excluded from the earlier analysis of a few hundred of the donors because counts were too low. Specific HLA alleles were associated with more than 15,000 TCR beta sequences at a false discovery rate of 0.05 in a later analysis. A cluster of highly shared sequence variants was judged likely to represent a technical artifact of the sequencing pipeline. A few of the identified cytomegalovirus-associated TCR beta chains were confirmed in vitro to be specific for cytomegalovirus antigens. Across donors, most TCR sequences were observed very rarely, whereas some public TCRs were present in many individuals. Linkage disequilibrium might explain the correlated functional status among segregating V segments, but an unknown experimental factor could not be excluded. It was suggested by the authors that the approach could potentially be generalized to other disease states and immunological phenotypes. In a later analysis, most CMV-associated TCR beta chains were found to appear HLA-restricted, with HLA associations seemingly driven largely by CMV exposure. The only immune exposure information available for the cohort was CMV serostatus. The cohort was sequenced for TCR beta chains only, and without alpha or paired-chain data the features that could be detected were limited. According to a later analysis, parvovirus B19, influenza, CMV and Epstein-Barr virus appeared linked to several top co-occurrence clusters. Presence/absence analyses assumed roughly uniform sequencing depth across donors, an assumption that may not hold. An association between a missense DCLRE1C variant and V-gene and J-gene trimming of TCR beta chains was found in a later genetic analysis and replicated in an independent cohort. A further reported finding was that TCR beta sequences accurately predicted the HLA-A and HLA-B alleles for most subjects in the first cohort.

Library construction relied on the immunoSEQ multiplex PCR assay. A mixture of 60 forward primers for TCR Vbeta segments and 13 reverse primers for TCR Jbeta segments was used in the multiplex PCR. The CDR3 region of rearranged TCR beta genes was amplified from genomic DNA with a multiplex PCR assay. On the Illumina HiSeq System, the amplified TCR beta libraries were sequenced as 87-base-pair reads. The original methods were these. A later analysis tallied approximately 87 million unique TCR beta chains across the 660 or so repertoires, and around 9.9 million of those chains were shared by two or more donors. A nearest-neighbor algorithm error-corrected the raw reads and collapsed the reads into unique sequences, merging closely related sequences to remove PCR and sequencing errors. V, D and J gene segments were assigned by aligning CDR3 sequences to IMGT reference sequences. For a sequence to be retained, a match of at least six nucleotides was required to both a V gene segment and a J gene segment. Rearrangements were classified as productive when the CDR3 lacked stop codons and remained in frame with V and J, and all other rearrangements were classified as non-productive. CDR3 was defined by IMGT convention, running from the second conserved V-encoded cysteine to the conserved J-encoded phenylalanine. The earlier analysis of 500 to 650 of the donors excluded any sequence lacking an unambiguous match to a single V gene segment. In an earlier analysis of almost 600 of the donors, a V segment was called functional when productive rearrangements were above 56.7%, and segregating when the standard deviation between donors exceeded 5%. A statistical classification framework was built to diagnose cytomegalovirus status from the catalog of TCR beta chain sequences. In a later analysis, V and J genes were assigned by comparing TCR nucleotide sequences against IMGT/GENE-DB human TR gene sequences. The TCRdist pipeline was used in a later analysis to assign CDR3 sequences and most-parsimonious VDJ recombination scenarios. A later analysis defined each TCR beta chain by its CDR3 amino acid sequence plus V-gene family, and excluded reads lacking a unique V-gene family. In a later analysis, around 600 highly shared, low-generation-probability nucleotide sequences were removed to address suspected cross-contamination and a sequencing artifact. In a later analysis, a clonal expansion index for each public chain was calculated from normalized within-repertoire ranks of inferred template counts. In a later analysis, generation probabilities were computed using a VDJ recombination model fitted to out-of-frame rearrangements, and the results were checked against IGoR. Hypergeometric tests were used in a later analysis to score TCR-TCR, TCR-HLA and TCR-CMV co-occurrence, with a repertoire-size bias correction applied to the TCR pairs. To estimate false discovery rates, a later analysis permuted the HLA or CMV assignments 20 times. In a later analysis, co-occurring TCRs were grouped using DBSCAN, and TCRdist sequence similarity was added for clustering within HLA-allele-positive subsets. Repertoires with fewer than 30,000 or more than 120,000 public chains, plus five repertoires with anomalous nucleotide sharing, were excluded from co-occurrence clustering. The clones in this table, taken by TCRdb from immuneACCESS, are in-frame only. Not every clone is retained; where verified, under half of the shortfall comes from an unresolved V gene, and the cause of the rest is unknown. The D gene and trimming were derived from the DNA, and the V and J assignments and clone size from that table. The sample data list some 200,000 clones, and about 83% of these were observed just once. Less than 3.5% of the sample is held by the ten biggest clonotypes.

CDR1 is given as MGHRA and CDR2 as YSYEKL, both from the germline V gene. From the cysteine up to the phenylalanine, the CDR3 has a length of 15 residues. Of the read, only the CDR3 DNA is kept; its 45 bases are in frame from base 1. V trim: 5 bases; J trim: 3 bases; unmatched bases: 7. The cohort comprised around 700 healthy bone marrow donors. At the time of sampling, every cohort member was nominally healthy, though immune exposures that went unrecorded were likely present. The donor was CMV seronegative and belonged to the group of around 400 seronegative cohort members. Every donor gave a peripheral blood sample, and the peripheral blood mononuclear cells from that sample were used for TCR beta sequencing. Genomic DNA extraction from the blood cell samples was performed with the Qiagen DNeasy Blood Extraction Kit. The table lists this clone with a few counts. Its antigen is currently not known. No much larger clonotype is one base removed from it; base qualities were not supplied.

The TCR comes from a female donor in good health and CMV-seronegative. The sample consisted of PBMCs. The rearranged chain carries TRBV4-1 and TRBJ1-1; TRBD1 lines up with 9 middle nucleotides. The DNA is TGCGCCAGCAGCGGACACAGGGGGCCTGACACTGAAGCTTTCTTT. It specifies CASSGHRGPDTEAFF.